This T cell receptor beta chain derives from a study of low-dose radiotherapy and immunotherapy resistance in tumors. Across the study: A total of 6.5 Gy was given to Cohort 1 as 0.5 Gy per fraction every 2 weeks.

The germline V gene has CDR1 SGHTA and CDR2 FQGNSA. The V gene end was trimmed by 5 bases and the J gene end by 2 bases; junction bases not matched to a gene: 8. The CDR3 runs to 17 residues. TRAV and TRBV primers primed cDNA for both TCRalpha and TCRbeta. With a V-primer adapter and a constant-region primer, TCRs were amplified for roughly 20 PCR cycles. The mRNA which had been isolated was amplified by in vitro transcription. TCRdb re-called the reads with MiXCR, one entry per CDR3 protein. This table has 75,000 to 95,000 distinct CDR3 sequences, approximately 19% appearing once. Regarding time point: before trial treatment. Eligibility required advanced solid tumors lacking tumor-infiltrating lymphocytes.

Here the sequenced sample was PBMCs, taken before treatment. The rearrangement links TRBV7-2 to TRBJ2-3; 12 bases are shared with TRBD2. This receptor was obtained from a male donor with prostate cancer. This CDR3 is CASSQETSGSYTDTQYF. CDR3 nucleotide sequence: TGTGCCAGCAGCCAAGAGACTAGCGGGAGTTACACAGATACGCAGTATTTT.